This T cell receptor beta chain was found in a study of chemoradiotherapy in HPV16-positive cancers. Assay: immunoSEQ multiplex PCR; the TCRdb copy retains only in-frame clones and omits some. In the table there are fewer than 40,000 clones, approximately 90% of which are singletons. Repeated repertoire sampling spanned the course of chemoradiotherapy. The germline V and J ends were trimmed by 5 bases and 6 bases, with 19 bases remaining between them. The CDR3 is 15 residues long. Germline V gene lookup returns CDR1 MGHRA and CDR2 YSYEKL. The sequence came from a human donor with HPV-associated anogenital cancer. The sample was blood, taken from a patient who underwent chemoradiotherapy. This rearrangement joins TRBV4-1 to TRBJ1-2, with D possibly matching TRBD1 (6 bases). In nucleotides, the CDR3 is TGCGCCAGCAGCACTAAACAGGGAGTGGGTGATGGCTACACCTTC. Encoded protein: CASSTKQGVGDGYTF.